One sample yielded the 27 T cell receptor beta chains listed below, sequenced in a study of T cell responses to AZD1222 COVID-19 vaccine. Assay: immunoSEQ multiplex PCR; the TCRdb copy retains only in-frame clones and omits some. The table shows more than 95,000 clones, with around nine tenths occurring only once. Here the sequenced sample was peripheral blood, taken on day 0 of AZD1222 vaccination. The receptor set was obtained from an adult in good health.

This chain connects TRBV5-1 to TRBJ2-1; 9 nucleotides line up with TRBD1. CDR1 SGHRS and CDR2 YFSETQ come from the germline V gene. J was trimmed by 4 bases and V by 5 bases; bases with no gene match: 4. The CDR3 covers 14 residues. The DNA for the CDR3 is TGCGCCAGCAGGGGGGGACAGGGTTACAATGAGCAGTTCTTC. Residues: CASRGGQGYNEQFF.

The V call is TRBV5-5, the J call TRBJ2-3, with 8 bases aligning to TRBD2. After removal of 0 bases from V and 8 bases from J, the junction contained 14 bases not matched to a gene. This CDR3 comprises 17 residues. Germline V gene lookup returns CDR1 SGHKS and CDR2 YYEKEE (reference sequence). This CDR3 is CASSLVGGVTSGGTQYF. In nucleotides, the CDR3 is TGTGCCAGCAGCTTGGTTGGGGGGGTTACTAGCGGTGGTACGCAGTATTTT.

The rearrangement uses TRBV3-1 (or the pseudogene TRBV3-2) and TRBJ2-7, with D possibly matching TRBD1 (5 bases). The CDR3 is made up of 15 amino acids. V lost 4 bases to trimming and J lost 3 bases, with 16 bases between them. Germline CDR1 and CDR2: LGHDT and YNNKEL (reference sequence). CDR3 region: CASSRTPTGNYEQYF. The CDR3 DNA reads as TGTGCCAGCAGCCGAACCCCAACAGGAAACTACGAGCAGTACTTC.

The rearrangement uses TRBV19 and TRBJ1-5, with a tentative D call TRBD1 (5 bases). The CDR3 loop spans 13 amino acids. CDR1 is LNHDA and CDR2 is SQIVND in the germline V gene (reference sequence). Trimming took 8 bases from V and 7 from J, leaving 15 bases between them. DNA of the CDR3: TGTGCCAGTGTGTCCCCGTCAGGGCAGCCCCAGCATTTT. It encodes CASVSPSGQPQHF.

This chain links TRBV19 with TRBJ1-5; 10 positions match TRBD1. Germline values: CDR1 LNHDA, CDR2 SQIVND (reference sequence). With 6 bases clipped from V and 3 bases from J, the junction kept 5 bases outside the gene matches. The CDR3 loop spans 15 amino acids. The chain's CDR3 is CASRDDRGPNQPQHF. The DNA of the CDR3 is TGTGCCAGTAGGGATGACAGGGGGCCCAATCAGCCCCAGCATTTT.

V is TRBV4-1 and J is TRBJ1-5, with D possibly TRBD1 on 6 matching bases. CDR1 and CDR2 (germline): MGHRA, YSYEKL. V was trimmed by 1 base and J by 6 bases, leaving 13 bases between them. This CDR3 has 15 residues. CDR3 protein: CASSQAQGGGQPQHF. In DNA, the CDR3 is TGCGCCAGCAGCCAAGCGCAAGGGGGAGGTCAGCCCCAGCATTTT.

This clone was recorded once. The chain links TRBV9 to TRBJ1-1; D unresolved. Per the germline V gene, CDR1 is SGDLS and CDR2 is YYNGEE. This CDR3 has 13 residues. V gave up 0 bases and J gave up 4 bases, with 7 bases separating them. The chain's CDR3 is CASSVASGTEAFF. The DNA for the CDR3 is TGTGCCAGCAGCGTAGCTTCAGGCACTGAAGCTTTCTTT. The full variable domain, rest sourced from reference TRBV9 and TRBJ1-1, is DSGVTQTPKHLITATGQRVTLRCSPRSGDLSVYWYQQSLDQGLQFLIQYYNGEERAKGNILERFSAQQFPDLHSELNLSSLELGDSALYFCASSVASGTEAFFGQGTRLTVV.

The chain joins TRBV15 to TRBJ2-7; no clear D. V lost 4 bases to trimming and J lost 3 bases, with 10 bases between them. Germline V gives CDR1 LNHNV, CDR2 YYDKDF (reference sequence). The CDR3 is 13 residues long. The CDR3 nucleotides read TGTGCCACCAGCACCGAGAAGGACTACGAGCAGTACTTC. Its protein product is CATSTEKDYEQYF.

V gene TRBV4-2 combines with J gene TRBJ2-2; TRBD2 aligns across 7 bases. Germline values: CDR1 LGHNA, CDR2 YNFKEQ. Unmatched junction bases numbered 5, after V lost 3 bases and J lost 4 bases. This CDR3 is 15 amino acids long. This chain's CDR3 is CASSQVGGTTGELFF. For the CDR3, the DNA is TGTGCCAGCAGCCAGGTGGGGGGGACCACCGGGGAGCTGTTTTTT.

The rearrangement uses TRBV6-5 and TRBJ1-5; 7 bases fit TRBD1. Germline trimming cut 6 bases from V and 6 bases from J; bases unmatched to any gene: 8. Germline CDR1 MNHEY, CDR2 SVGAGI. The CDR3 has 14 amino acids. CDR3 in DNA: TGTGCCAGCAGAGACGGACAGGTGGGTCAGCCCCAGCATTTT. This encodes CASRDGQVGQPQHF.

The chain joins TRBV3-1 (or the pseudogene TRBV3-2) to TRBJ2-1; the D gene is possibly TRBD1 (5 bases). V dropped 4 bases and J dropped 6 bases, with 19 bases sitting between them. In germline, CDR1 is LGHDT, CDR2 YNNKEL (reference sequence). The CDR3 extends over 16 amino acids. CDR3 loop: CASSLTGLRQSNEQFF. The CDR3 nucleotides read TGTGCCAGCAGCCTCACCGGGCTCCGACAGAGCAATGAGCAGTTCTTC.

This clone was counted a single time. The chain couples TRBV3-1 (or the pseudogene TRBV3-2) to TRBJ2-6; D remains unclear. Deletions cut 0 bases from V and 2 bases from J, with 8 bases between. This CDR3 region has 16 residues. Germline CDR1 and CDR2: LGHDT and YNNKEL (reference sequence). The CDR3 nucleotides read TGTGCCAGCAGCCAAGATTTTGCCCCTGGGGCCAACGTCCTGACTTTC. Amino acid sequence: CASSQDFAPGANVLTF.

The CDR3 nucleotides are TGTGCCATATTTGATCCCTCGGGCTATGGCTACACCTTC. Protein sequence: CAIFDPSGYGYTF. This chain links TRBV6-5 with TRBJ1-2; D gene ambiguous. The CDR3 loop spans 13 amino acids. Trimming took off 10 bases at V and 4 bases at J, with 16 bases between the two ends. Looked up from germline, CDR1 is MNHEY and CDR2 is SVGAGI.

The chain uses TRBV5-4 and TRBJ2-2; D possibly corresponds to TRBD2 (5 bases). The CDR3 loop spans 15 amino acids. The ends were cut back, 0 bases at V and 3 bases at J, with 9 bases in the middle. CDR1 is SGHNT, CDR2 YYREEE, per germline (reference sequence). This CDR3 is CASSLAGVHTGELFF. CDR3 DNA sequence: TGTGCCAGCAGCTTGGCCGGGGTTCACACCGGGGAGCTGTTTTTT.

The CDR3 nucleotides are TGTGCCAGCTCACCACCGCGACTAGCGGGGGTCCGGGTAAACATTCAGTACTTC. As protein: CASSPPRLAGVRVNIQYF. The J gene is TRBJ2-4, the V gene TRBV18; 12 nucleotides align to TRBD2. Per the germline V gene, CDR1 is KGHSH and CDR2 is LQKENI. The V gene end was trimmed by 0 bases and the J gene end by 6 bases; junction bases not matched to a gene: 9. The CDR3 is 18 residues long.

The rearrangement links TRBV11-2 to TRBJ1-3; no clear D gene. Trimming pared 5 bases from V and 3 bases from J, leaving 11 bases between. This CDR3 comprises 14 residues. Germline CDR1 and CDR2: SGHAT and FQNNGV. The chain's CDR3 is CASSASSVGNTIYF. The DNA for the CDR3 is TGTGCCAGCAGCGCGAGTTCAGTTGGAAACACCATATATTTT.

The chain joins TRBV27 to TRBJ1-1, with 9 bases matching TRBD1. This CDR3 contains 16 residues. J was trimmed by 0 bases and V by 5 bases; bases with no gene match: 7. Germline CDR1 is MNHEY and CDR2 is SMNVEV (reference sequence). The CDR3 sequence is CASSVGTGSMNTEAFF. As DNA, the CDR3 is TGTGCCAGCAGTGTAGGGACAGGGTCGATGAACACTGAAGCTTTCTTT.

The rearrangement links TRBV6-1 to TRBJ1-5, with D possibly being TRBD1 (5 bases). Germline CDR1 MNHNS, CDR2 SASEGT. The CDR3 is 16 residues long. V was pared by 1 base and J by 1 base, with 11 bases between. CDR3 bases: TGTGCCAGCAGTGAAGGTCAGGGCCCCAGCAATCAGCCCCAGCATTTT. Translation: CASSEGQGPSNQPQHF.

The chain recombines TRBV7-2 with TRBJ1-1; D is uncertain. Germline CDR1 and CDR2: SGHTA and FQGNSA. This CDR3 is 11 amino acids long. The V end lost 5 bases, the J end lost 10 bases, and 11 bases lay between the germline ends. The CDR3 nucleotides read TGTGCCAGCAGCCCCGTTTTGGCAGCTTTCTTT. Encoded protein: CASSPVLAAFF.

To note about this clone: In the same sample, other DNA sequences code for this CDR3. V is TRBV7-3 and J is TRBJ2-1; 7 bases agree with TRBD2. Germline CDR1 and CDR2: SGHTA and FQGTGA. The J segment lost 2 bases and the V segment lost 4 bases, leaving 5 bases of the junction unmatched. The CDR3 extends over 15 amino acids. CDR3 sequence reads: CASSSSGGAYNEQFF. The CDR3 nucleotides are TGTGCCAGCAGCTCAAGTGGGGGGGCCTACAATGAGCAGTTCTTC. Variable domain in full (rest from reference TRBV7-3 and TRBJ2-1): GAGVSQTPSNKVTEKGKYVELRCDPISGHTALYWYRQSLGQGPEFLIYFQGTGAADDSGLPNDRFFAVRPEGSVSTLKIQRTERGDSAVYLCASSSSGGAYNEQFFGPGTRLTVL.

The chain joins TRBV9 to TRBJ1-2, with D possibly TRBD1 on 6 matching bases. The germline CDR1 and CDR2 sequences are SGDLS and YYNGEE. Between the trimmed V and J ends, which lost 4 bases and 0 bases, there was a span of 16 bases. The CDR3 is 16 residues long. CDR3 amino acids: CASSTGGPIPNYGYTF. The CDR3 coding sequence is TGTGCCAGCAGCACGGGGGGCCCGATTCCTAACTATGGCTACACCTTC.

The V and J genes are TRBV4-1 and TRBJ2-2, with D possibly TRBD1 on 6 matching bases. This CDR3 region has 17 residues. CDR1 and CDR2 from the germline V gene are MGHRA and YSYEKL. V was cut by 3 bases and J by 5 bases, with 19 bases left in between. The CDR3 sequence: CASSQWVPPGDTGELFF. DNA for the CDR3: TGCGCCAGCAGCCAGTGGGTGCCTCCAGGGGATACCGGGGAGCTGTTTTTT.

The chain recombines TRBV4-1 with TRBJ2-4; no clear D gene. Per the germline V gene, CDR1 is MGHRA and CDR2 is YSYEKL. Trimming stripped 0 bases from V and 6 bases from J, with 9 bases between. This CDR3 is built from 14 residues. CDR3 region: CASSQEVSGNIQYF. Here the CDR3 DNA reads TGCGCCAGCAGCCAAGAAGTAAGTGGAAACATTCAGTACTTC.

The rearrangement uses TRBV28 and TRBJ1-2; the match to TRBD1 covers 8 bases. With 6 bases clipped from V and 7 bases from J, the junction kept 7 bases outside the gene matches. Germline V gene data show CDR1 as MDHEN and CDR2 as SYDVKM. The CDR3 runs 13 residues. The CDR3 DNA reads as TGTGCCAGCAGCACCTCAGGGGGCGTTGGCTACACCTTC. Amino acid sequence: CASSTSGGVGYTF.

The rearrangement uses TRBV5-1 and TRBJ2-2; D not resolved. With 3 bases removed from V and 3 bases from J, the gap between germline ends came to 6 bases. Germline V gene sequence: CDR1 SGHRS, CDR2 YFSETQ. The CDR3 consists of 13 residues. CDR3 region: CASSSSDTGELFF. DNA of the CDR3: TGCGCCAGCAGCTCCTCGGACACCGGGGAGCTGTTTTTT.

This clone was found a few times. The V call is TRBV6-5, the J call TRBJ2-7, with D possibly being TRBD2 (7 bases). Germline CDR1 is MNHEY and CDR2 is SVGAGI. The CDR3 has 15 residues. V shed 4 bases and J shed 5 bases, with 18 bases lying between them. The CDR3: CASSSWGGLRNEQYF. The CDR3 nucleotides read TGTGCCAGCAGTTCGTGGGGGGGCCTAAGGAACGAGCAGTACTTC.

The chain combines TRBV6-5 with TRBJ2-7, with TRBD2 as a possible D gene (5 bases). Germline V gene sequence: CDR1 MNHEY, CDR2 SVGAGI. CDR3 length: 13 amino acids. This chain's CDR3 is CVSNGDGDYEQYF. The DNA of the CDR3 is TGTGTGAGCAATGGAGACGGGGACTACGAGCAGTACTTC.